A single sample gave rise to the 32 T cell receptor beta chains below, sequenced in a study of blood T cell repertoires in COVID-19. Produced via immunoSEQ multiplex PCR; TCRdb's table is partial and in-frame only. Counted here are 200,000 to 250,000 clones, 70% to 85% occurring once; the ten biggest clones make up 3% to 4%. The sequenced sample consisted of PBMCs or T cells enriched from blood (not recorded which). The receptor source for this set is a woman aged 55-70 years who had recovered from COVID-19.

This clone has only one observation. The chain combines TRBV6-5 with TRBJ1-2; TRBD1 agrees at 7 bases. Germline loops: CDR1 MNHEY, CDR2 SVGAGI. The CDR3 spans 15 residues. The ends lost 2 bases at V and 5 bases at J; junction bases unmatched: 8. The CDR3 protein is CASSYTPDRAYGYTF. DNA for the CDR3: TGTGCCAGCAGTTACACTCCTGACAGGGCGTATGGCTACACCTTC.

The chain joins TRBV5-1 to TRBJ1-5; D call uncertain. Trimming took 0 bases from V and 5 from J, leaving 9 bases between them. The length of the CDR3 is 14 residues. From germline, CDR1 is SGHRS and CDR2 YFSETQ. The CDR3 nucleotides read TGCGCCAGCAGCTTGGGCGGGGATCATCAGCCCCAGCATTTT. This sequence encodes CASSLGGDHQPQHF.

This clone has a single count. The gene calls are TRBV5-1 and TRBJ2-7, with TRBD1 matching 9 bases. V gave up 4 bases and J gave up 5 bases; unmatched junction bases: 7. This CDR3 has 14 amino acids. CDR1 is SGHRS, CDR2 YFSETQ, per germline. The CDR3 region has the DNA TGCGCCAGCAGCCGCCGACAGGGGGGAGACGAGCAGTACTTC. It yields the protein CASSRRQGGDEQYF.

V and J are TRBV28 and TRBJ1-2; D uncertain. The CDR3 length is 12 residues. V was shortened by 6 bases and J by 1 base, with 6 bases between the two germline ends. Germline assignment: CDR1 MDHEN and CDR2 SYDVKM. This CDR3 is CASRGSNYGYTF. The CDR3 DNA is TGTGCCAGCAGGGGGAGTAACTATGGCTACACCTTC.

The chain couples TRBV15 to TRBJ1-2, with no clear D. Trimming took 5 bases from V and 0 from J, leaving 13 bases between them. Germline V gene lookup returns CDR1 LNHNV and CDR2 YYDKDF (reference sequence). The CDR3 is 15 residues long. CDR3 sequence reads: CATSPGRGANYGYTF. DNA of the CDR3: TGTGCCACCAGCCCCGGTCGGGGAGCTAACTATGGCTACACCTTC.

V gene TRBV24-1 combines with J gene TRBJ2-1, with a possible D match to TRBD2 (6 bases). This CDR3 spans 15 amino acids. The V end lost 6 bases, the J end lost 8 bases, and 19 bases lay between the germline ends. Germline values: CDR1 KGHDR, CDR2 SFDVKD. CDR3 DNA sequence: TGTGCCACCAGTATTTCGGGAGTCGTCAGGGATGAGCAGTTCTTC. Translating it yields CATSISGVVRDEQFF.

In its sample, this clone was seen once. The V and J genes are TRBV7-2 and TRBJ2-5; 8 nucleotides match TRBD2. Looked up from germline, CDR1 is SGHTA and CDR2 is FQGNSA. CDR3 length: 15 residues. V shed 6 bases, J shed 7 bases, and the junction held 13 bases outside the gene matches. The CDR3 coding sequence is TGTGCCAGCAGGATAGATACTAGCGGTATTGGGACCCAGTACTTC. Protein product: CASRIDTSGIGTQYF.

This chain joins TRBV5-4 and TRBJ2-5; 7 bases match TRBD1. V lost 0 bases, J lost 4 bases, and 6 bases stayed unmatched. Germline V gives CDR1 SGHNT, CDR2 YYREEE (reference sequence). The CDR3 is made up of 15 amino acids. CDR3: CASSLAATGAETQYF. For the CDR3, the DNA is TGTGCCAGCAGCTTGGCCGCTACAGGGGCAGAGACCCAGTACTTC.

The chain joins TRBV7-9 to TRBJ2-5; D is uncertain. Germline loops: CDR1 SEHNR, CDR2 FQNEAQ (reference sequence). V lost 1 base and J lost 2, with 8 bases in between. CDR3 length: 14 amino acids. CDR3 in DNA: TGTGCCAGCAGCTTAGGTTCAGCGCAAGAGACCCAGTACTTC. It translates to CASSLGSAQETQYF. Full variable domain (rest looked up from reference TRBV7-9 and TRBJ2-5): DTGVSQNPRHKITKRGQNVTFRCDPISEHNRLYWYRQTLGQGPEFLTYFQNEAQLEKSRLLSDRFSAERPKGSFSTLEIQRTEQGDSAMYLCASSLGSAQETQYFGPGTRLLVL.

Notes on this clone: The limits of the CDR3 on the DNA are not certain, so only TCRdb's listed CDR3 is given. This chain links TRBV19 with TRBJ1-5; the table's D call, TRBD1, has no DNA check behind it. Termini included, the CDR3 measures 15 amino acids. Germline-derived CDR1 and CDR2 are LNHDA and SQIVND (reference sequence). Here the CDR3 reads CASTSGQGADQPQHF.

This clone was picked up a small number of times. The chain is built from TRBV19 and TRBJ1-2; possible D gene TRBD1, 6 bases. Per germline, CDR1 LNHDA and CDR2 SQIVND (reference sequence). Trimming removed 1 base from V and 3 bases from J, with 15 bases in between. This CDR3 comprises 16 residues. The CDR3 is CASSIVFRQEYYGYTF. The CDR3 coding sequence is TGTGCCAGTAGTATAGTTTTTCGACAGGAGTACTATGGCTACACCTTC.

The chain joins TRBV3-1 (or the pseudogene TRBV3-2) to TRBJ2-3, with 8 bases fitting TRBD2. With 4 bases clipped from V and 3 bases from J, the junction kept 12 bases outside the gene matches. Germline CDR1 LGHDT, CDR2 YNNKEL (reference sequence). This CDR3 spans 17 amino acids. CDR3 sequence (DNA): TGTGCCAGCAGCCCAACCCGGGGGGGAGAGGGTACAGATACGCAGTATTTT. Encoded protein: CASSPTRGGEGTDTQYF.

This clone was seen a single time. The chain joins TRBV11-2 to TRBJ2-2, with D unresolved. This CDR3 is 17 amino acids long. Per the germline V gene, CDR1 is SGHAT and CDR2 is FQNNGV. V lost 0 bases and J 2 bases, leaving 13 bases between the germline ends. In nucleotides, the CDR3 is TGTGCCAGCAGCTTAGATTTGGCAGGCCCTAACACCGGGGAGCTGTTTTTT. It specifies CASSLDLAGPNTGELFF.

The CDR3 DNA sequence: TGTGCCAGCAGCCAAGATTATAACCAGCGGGGGGCAGATACGCAGTATTTT. Its translation: CASSQDYNQRGADTQYF. This chain links TRBV4-2 with TRBJ2-3; 9 nucleotides line up with TRBD2. V lost 0 bases, J lost 4 bases, and 8 bases stayed unmatched. Germline values: CDR1 LGHNA, CDR2 YNFKEQ. This CDR3 is 17 amino acids long.

The chain carries TRBV21-1 and TRBJ1-5; the listed D gene, TRBD1, was not tested against the DNA. TRBV21-1 is a documented pseudogene. The CDR3 runs 17 residues. The CDR3 coding sequence is TGTGCCAGCACTACGAGCGCAGGACATTATAGCAATCAGCCCCAGCATTTT. Translation gives CASTTSAGHYSNQPQHF.

This clone has just one count. The chain carries TRBV6-2 or TRBV6-3 and TRBJ2-5; 7 bases are a match to TRBD2. Germline loops: CDR1 MNHEY, CDR2 SVGEGT. This CDR3 spans 15 amino acids. Trimming took 5 bases from V and 3 from J; bases not matched to a gene: 9. CDR3 nucleotide sequence: TGTGCCAGCAGTATCGGGGTAGCGGGCAAAGAGACCCAGTACTTC. As protein: CASSIGVAGKETQYF.

The J gene is TRBJ2-3, the V gene TRBV13, with 14 bases matching TRBD2. The trim removed 4 bases at V and 0 bases at J, leaving 3 bases unmatched. The germline V gene has CDR1 PRHDT and CDR2 FYEKMQ (reference sequence). The length of the CDR3 is 17 residues. The CDR3 nucleotides are TGTGCCAGCAGCTACCGACTAGCGGGAGGGAGCACAGATACGCAGTATTTT. Translating it yields CASSYRLAGGSTDTQYF.

V gene TRBV9 combines with J gene TRBJ1-2; D is perhaps TRBD1 (6 bases). Germline values: CDR1 SGDLS, CDR2 YYNGEE. The CDR3 runs to 15 residues. V lost 5 bases and J 6 bases, leaving 20 bases between the germline ends. In DNA, the CDR3 is TGTGCCAGCAGGGGAGGGATTGGACAGTCGCATGGCTACACCTTC. Protein: CASRGGIGQSHGYTF.

This chain links TRBV11-2 with TRBJ2-1; unclear D gene. Deletions cut 4 bases from V and 9 bases from J, with 10 bases between. The CDR3 has 12 amino acids. Germline V gene sequence: CDR1 SGHAT, CDR2 FQNNGV. The CDR3 spells CASSSPEVEQFF. The CDR3 DNA reads TGTGCCAGCAGCTCCCCCGAGGTTGAGCAGTTCTTC.

The sample holds a few counts of this clone. The rearrangement links TRBV10-3 to TRBJ1-2; D is possibly TRBD1 (6 bases). CDR3 length: 12 amino acids. From germline, CDR1 is ENHRY and CDR2 SYGVKD. V shed 11 bases and J shed 1 base, with 11 bases lying between them. The DNA for the CDR3 is TGTGCCGGCCTGGACAGTAACTATGGCTACACCTTC. Translating it yields CAGLDSNYGYTF.

The CDR3 loop reads CASSQQENQPQHF. CDR3 DNA sequence: TGTGCCAGCAGCCAACAGGAGAATCAGCCCCAGCATTTT. The rearrangement uses TRBV12-3 or TRBV12-4 and TRBJ1-5, with D possibly being TRBD1 (5 bases). The CDR3 covers 13 residues. The V end was cut by 6 bases, the J end by 4 bases, with 10 bases between.

J is TRBJ1-1 and V is TRBV2; D gene uncertain. This CDR3 is built from 12 residues. Germline V lookup: CDR1 SNHLY, CDR2 FYNNEI. V was shortened by 7 bases and J by 4 bases, with 10 bases between the two germline ends. The CDR3 loop reads CASKQARTEAFF. CDR3 sequence (DNA): TGTGCCAGCAAGCAAGCTCGCACTGAAGCTTTCTTT.

The gene calls are TRBV5-8 and TRBJ1-1; D not resolved. From germline, CDR1 is SGHTS and CDR2 YDEGEE. V lost 1 base and J 1 base, leaving 5 bases between the germline ends. There are 13 residues in the CDR3. This CDR3 reads CASSLRGNTEAFF. The CDR3 DNA is TGTGCCAGCAGCTTGAGAGGGAACACTGAAGCTTTCTTT. Supplemented by reference TRBV5-8 and TRBJ1-1, the full variable domain reads EAGVTQSPTHLIKTRGQQATLRCSPISGHTSVYWYQQALGLGLQFLLWYDEGEERNRGNFPPRFSGRQFPNYSSELNVNALELEDSALYLCASSLRGNTEAFFGQGTRLTVV.

The V call is TRBV21-1, the J call TRBJ1-6. TRBV21-1 is designated a pseudogene. This CDR3 spans 16 amino acids. The CDR3 protein is CASSKGAPGSCSPLHF. CDR3 nucleotides: TGTGCCAGCAGCAAAGGGGCTCCGGGATCATGTTCACCCCTCCACTTT.

CDR3 residues: CATSSILAGGQGTDTQYF. CDR3 coding DNA: TGTGCCACCAGCAGTATCCTCGCGGGGGGACAGGGGACAGATACGCAGTATTTT. This chain uses TRBV15 with TRBJ2-3; the match to TRBD1 covers 10 bases. Germline trimming cut 3 bases from V and 3 bases from J; bases unmatched to any gene: 12. The CDR3 extends over 18 amino acids. The germline gives CDR1 LNHNV, CDR2 YYDKDF (reference sequence).

The chain links TRBV7-8 to TRBJ2-1; D ambiguous. Trimming shortened V by 5 bases and J by 2 bases, and 10 bases separated the two germline ends. The CDR3 is 14 amino acids. Germline-derived CDR1 and CDR2 are SGHVS and FQNEAQ. The CDR3 DNA follows: TGTGCCAGCAGCCGGCTAGAAACCTACAATGAGCAGTTCTTC. Translation: CASSRLETYNEQFF.

This clone was counted ten times or more. The sample has other DNA sequences that encode this CDR3 too. The rearrangement uses TRBV5-1 and TRBJ2-7; D gene uncertain. CDR1 and CDR2 from the germline V gene are SGHRS and YFSETQ. The ends were cut back, 0 bases at V and 0 bases at J, with 7 bases in the middle. The CDR3 runs to 14 residues. The CDR3 bases are TGCGCCAGCAGCTTGGGTGGCAACTCCTACGAGCAGTACTTC. This codes for CASSLGGNSYEQYF. The entire variable domain, with the rest obtained from reference TRBV5-1 and TRBJ2-7, is as follows: KAGVTQTPRYLIKTRGQQVTLSCSPISGHRSVSWYQQTPGQGLQFLFEYFSETQRNKGNFPGRFSGRQFSNSRSEMNVSTLELGDSALYLCASSLGGNSYEQYFGPGTRLTVT.

The V gene is TRBV4-1, the J gene TRBJ1-6; no firm D call. Trimming cost V 4 bases and J 0 bases, with 13 bases left between them. Germline V gene sequence: CDR1 MGHRA, CDR2 YSYEKL. CDR3 length: 17 amino acids. This CDR3 is CASSPLERSSYNSPLHF. The DNA of the CDR3 is TGCGCCAGCAGCCCCCTAGAAAGGAGCTCCTATAATTCACCCCTCCACTTT.

The chain has TRBV2 and TRBJ1-5; 8 positions agree with TRBD1. With 6 bases clipped from V and 1 base from J, the junction kept 5 bases outside the gene matches. The CDR3 is 15 amino acids. From germline, CDR1 is SNHLY and CDR2 FYNNEI. The CDR3 DNA reads as TGTGCCAGCAGCGCAGGGGGCGTGAGCAATCAGCCCCAGCATTTT. Its protein product is CASSAGGVSNQPQHF.

The chain has TRBV19 and TRBJ2-5, with unresolved D. CDR3 size: 14 residues. The germline CDR1 and CDR2 sequences are LNHDA and SQIVND (reference sequence). Trimming pared 4 bases from V and 4 bases from J, leaving 13 bases between. This chain's CDR3 is CASSTALLLETQYF. The DNA of the CDR3 is TGTGCCAGTAGTACCGCACTCCTCCTAGAGACCCAGTACTTC.

The count of this clone is one. The chain is built from TRBV6-4 and TRBJ2-1; 13 bases match TRBD2. The CDR3 has 18 amino acids. V trimming: 3 bases; J trimming: 0 bases; junction bases outside the gene matches: 5. Germline V gives CDR1 MRHNA, CDR2 SNTAGT. CDR3 sequence (DNA): TGTGCCAGCAGTGAACTAGCGGGAGGGAGTAGCTCCTACAATGAGCAGTTCTTC. Residues: CASSELAGGSSSYNEQFF.

This clone came up a few times. This sequence joins TRBV15 and TRBJ1-2; a weak D match, TRBD1 (5 bases). The CDR3 runs to 15 residues. Germline CDR1 reads LNHNV; CDR2 reads YYDKDF (reference sequence). The germline V and J ends were trimmed by 3 bases and 0 bases, with 11 bases remaining between them. The CDR3 bases are TGTGCCACCAGCAGGGGGGGAGATTCTAACTATGGCTACACCTTC. Translation: CATSRGGDSNYGYTF.